This TCR beta chain was documented in a study of identical twins. General study points: Low generation probability was overrepresented in out-of-frame alpha sequences shared by twins. Analyses based on zero insertions could be partly confounded by invariant MAIT and iNKT cells. The study drew conclusions from cross-sectional statistical analysis, not from following the same donors.

A universal primer site came from template switching; cDNA carried unique molecular identifiers. TCRdb independently ran MiXCR on the 5' RACE reads; one entry per CDR3 protein. The sample records fewer than 800,000 distinct CDR3 sequences, roughly 6.6% being singletons. This clonotype was seen many times. Its antigen remains unidentified. The CDR3 extends over 16 amino acids. The ends lost 6 bases at V and 4 bases at J; junction bases unmatched: 13. These same data were also listed under a study on yellow fever vaccine responses in identical twins.

The material sequenced was PBMCs. The J gene is TRBJ1-2, the V gene TRBV12-3 or TRBV12-4; 8 bases fit TRBD1. The TCR comes from a woman between 18 and 30 years old in good health. The chain's CDR3 is CASSNDRGRTPYGYTF. The CDR3 bases are TGTGCCAGCAGCAACGACAGGGGCCGAACACCCTATGGCTACACCTTC.